This passage covers 6 T cell receptor beta chains from one sample sequenced in a study of blood T cell repertoires in COVID-19. Assay: immunoSEQ multiplex PCR; the TCRdb copy retains only in-frame clones and omits some. The sample yields 200,000 to 250,000 clones, around 90% seen once. Sequenced input: peripheral blood. Receptor source: a man between 60 and 75 years old who had recovered from COVID-19.

This rearrangement joins TRBV11-2 to TRBJ1-2; D unclear. Per the germline V gene, CDR1 is SGHAT and CDR2 is FQNNGV. The CDR3 length is 13 residues. Trimming cost V 5 bases and J 2 bases, with 9 bases left between them. As DNA, the CDR3 is TGTGCCAGCAGCACAGCGGGCAACTATGGCTACACCTTC. Translation gives CASSTAGNYGYTF. Based on the CDR3 plus reference TRBV11-2 and TRBJ1-2, the full variable domain is EAGVAQSPRYKIIEKRQSVAFWCNPISGHATLYWYQQILGQGPKLLIQFQNNGVVDDSQLPKDRFSAERLKGVDSTLKIQPAKLEDSAVYLCASSTAGNYGYTFGSGTRLTVV.

The J gene is TRBJ1-3, the V gene TRBV19; TRBD1 is a possible D gene (5 bases). CDR1 LNHDA and CDR2 SQIVND come from the germline V gene (reference sequence). Trimming pared 6 bases from V and 0 bases from J, leaving 9 bases between. The length of the CDR3 is 14 residues. The CDR3 loop is CASRVGGSGNTIYF. CDR3 sequence (DNA): TGTGCCAGTAGAGTCGGGGGCTCTGGAAACACCATATATTTT.

The genes are TRBV6-1 and TRBJ2-4, with 10 bases that match TRBD1. Germline V gives CDR1 MNHNS, CDR2 SASEGT. CDR3 length: 19 amino acids. J gave up 0 bases and V 4 bases, and 12 bases lay outside the gene matches. In DNA, the CDR3 is TGTGCCAGCAGTGTGCGGGGACAGGGGTCCGATATAGCCAAAAACATTCAGTACTTC. Protein product: CASSVRGQGSDIAKNIQYF.

The chain employs TRBV5-5 and TRBJ2-7, with 7 nucleotides matching TRBD1. V was clipped by 3 bases and J by 2 bases; unmatched bases: 8. The CDR3 is 15 residues long. The germline V gene encodes CDR1 SGHKS and CDR2 YYEKEE (reference sequence). This CDR3 is CASSSGQVYTYEQYF. The CDR3 coding sequence is TGTGCCAGCAGCTCAGGACAGGTCTATACCTACGAGCAGTACTTC.

This chain's CDR3 is CASRRGTNYNEQFF. The CDR3 coding sequence is TGTGCCAGCAGGAGGGGGACTAACTACAATGAGCAGTTCTTC. The V gene is TRBV25-1, the J gene TRBJ2-1, with D tentatively TRBD2 (7 bases). Trimming took off 6 bases at V and 3 bases at J, with 12 bases between the two ends. Germline-derived CDR1 and CDR2 are MGHDK and SYGVNS. The length of the CDR3 is 14 residues.

This rearrangement joins TRBV5-1 to TRBJ2-1; 7 nucleotides agree with TRBD2. The germline V gene has CDR1 SGHRS and CDR2 YFSETQ. This CDR3 is 17 amino acids long. The V segment lost 2 bases and the J segment 0 bases; nucleotides outside the gene matches: 8. CDR3 protein: CASSLRPLADSYNEQFF. In DNA, the CDR3 is TGCGCCAGCAGCTTACGCCCCCTAGCGGACTCCTACAATGAGCAGTTCTTC.